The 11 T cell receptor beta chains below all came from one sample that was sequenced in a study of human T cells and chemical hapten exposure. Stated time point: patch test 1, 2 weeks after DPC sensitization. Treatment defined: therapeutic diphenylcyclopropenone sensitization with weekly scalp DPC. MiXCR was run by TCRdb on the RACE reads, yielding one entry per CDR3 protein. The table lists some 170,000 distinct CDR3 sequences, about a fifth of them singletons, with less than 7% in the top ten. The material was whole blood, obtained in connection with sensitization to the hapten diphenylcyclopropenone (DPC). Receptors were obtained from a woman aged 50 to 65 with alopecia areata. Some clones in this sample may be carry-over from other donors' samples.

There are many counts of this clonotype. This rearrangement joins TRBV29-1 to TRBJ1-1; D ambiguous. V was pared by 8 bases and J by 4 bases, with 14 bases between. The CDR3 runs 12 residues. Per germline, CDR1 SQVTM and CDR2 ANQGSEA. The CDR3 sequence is CSTSHRGTEAFF. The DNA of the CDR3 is TGCAGCACTTCTCATCGGGGCACTGAAGCTTTCTTT.

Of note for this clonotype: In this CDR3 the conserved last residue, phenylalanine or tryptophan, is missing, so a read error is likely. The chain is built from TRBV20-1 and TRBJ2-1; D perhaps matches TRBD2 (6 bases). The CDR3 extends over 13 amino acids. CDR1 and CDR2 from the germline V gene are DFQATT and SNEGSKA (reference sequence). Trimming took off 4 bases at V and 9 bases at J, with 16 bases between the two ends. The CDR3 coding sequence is TGCAGTGCTATGACTAGTGCAATCTCTGAGCAGTTCTCC. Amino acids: CSAMTSAISEQFS.

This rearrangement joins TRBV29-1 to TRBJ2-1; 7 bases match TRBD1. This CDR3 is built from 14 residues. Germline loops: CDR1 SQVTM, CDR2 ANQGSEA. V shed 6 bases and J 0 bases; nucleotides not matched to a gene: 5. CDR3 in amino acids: CSVVGQVSYNEQFF. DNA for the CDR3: TGCAGCGTAGTCGGACAGGTCTCCTACAATGAGCAGTTCTTC.

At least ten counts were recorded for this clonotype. CDR3 DNA: TGTGCCAGCGAAATCGGGGCAGATACGCAGTATTTT. Amino acids: CASEIGADTQYF. The genes are TRBV2 and TRBJ2-3, with D perhaps TRBD2 (5 bases). The V end lost 8 bases, the J end lost 4 bases, and 10 bases lay between the germline ends. The V gene's germline CDR1 is SNHLY and CDR2 FYNNEI. This CDR3 spans 12 amino acids.

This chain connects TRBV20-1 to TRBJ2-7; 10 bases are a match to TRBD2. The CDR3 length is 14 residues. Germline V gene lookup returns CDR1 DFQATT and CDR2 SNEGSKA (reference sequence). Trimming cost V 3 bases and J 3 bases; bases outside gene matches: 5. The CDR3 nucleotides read TGCAGTGCTAGGGGTGGACTAGCGGTCTACGAGCAGTACTTC. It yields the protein CSARGGLAVYEQYF.

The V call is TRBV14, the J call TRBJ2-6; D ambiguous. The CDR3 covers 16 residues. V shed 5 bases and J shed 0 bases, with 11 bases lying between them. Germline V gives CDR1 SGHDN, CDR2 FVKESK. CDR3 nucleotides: TGTGCCAGCAGCAGTCGCAGATTCTCTGGGGCCAACGTCCTGACTTTC. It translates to CASSSRRFSGANVLTF.

The CDR3 here is CAISEQRGQSYTF. The CDR3 DNA reads as TGTGCCATCAGTGAGCAAAGGGGGCAAAGCTACACCTTC. The gene calls are TRBV10-3 and TRBJ1-2, with 7 bases that match TRBD1. There are 13 residues in the CDR3. In germline, CDR1 is ENHRY, CDR2 SYGVKD. J gave up 9 bases and V 2 bases, and 6 bases lay outside the gene matches.

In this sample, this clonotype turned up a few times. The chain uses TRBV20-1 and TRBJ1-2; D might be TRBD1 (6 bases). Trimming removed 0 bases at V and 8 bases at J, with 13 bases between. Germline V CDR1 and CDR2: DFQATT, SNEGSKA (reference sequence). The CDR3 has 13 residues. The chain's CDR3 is CSARDSTGQGYTF. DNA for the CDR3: TGCAGTGCTAGAGATTCAACAGGGCAAGGCTACACCTTC.

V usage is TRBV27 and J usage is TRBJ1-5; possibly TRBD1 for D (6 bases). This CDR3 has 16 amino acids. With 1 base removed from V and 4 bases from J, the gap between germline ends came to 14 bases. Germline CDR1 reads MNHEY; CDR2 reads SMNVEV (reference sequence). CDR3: CASSLFGGQRNQPQHF. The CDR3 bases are TGTGCCAGCAGTTTATTTGGGGGCCAGAGAAATCAGCCCCAGCATTTT.

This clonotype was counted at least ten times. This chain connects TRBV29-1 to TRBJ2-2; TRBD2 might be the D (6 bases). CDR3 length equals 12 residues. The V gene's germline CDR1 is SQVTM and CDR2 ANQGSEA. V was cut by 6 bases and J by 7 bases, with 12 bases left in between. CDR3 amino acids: CSVRGSGGELFF. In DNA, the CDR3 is TGCAGCGTCCGGGGGTCGGGCGGGGAGCTGTTTTTT.

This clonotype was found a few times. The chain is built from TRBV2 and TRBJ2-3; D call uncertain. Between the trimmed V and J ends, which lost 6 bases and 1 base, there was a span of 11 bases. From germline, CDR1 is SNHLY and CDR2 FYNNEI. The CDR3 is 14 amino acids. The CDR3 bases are TGTGCCAGCAGACCCAGCTCAGGCACAGATACGCAGTATTTT. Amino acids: CASRPSSGTDTQYF.